This T cell receptor (beta chain) derives from a study of cytotoxic CD8 clonotypes in ibrutinib-treated CLL. Study background: The subjects consisted of roughly 12 relapsed/refractory and roughly 15 treatment-naive individuals, with 17 IGHV unmutated.

The repertoire was sequenced with immunoSEQ multiplex PCR; TCRdb's copy has only in-frame clones and lacks some. The repertoire holds roughly 45,000 clones, with 65% as singletons. The CDR3 has 19 amino acids. Trimming cost V 4 bases and J 1 base, with 25 bases left between them. In germline, CDR1 is MGHRA, CDR2 YSYEKL. This clone occurred once. Sample: PBMCs, taken after 24 months of ibrutinib treatment. This TCR was recovered from a human donor with chronic lymphocytic leukemia. The chain joins TRBV4-1 to TRBJ1-1, with unresolved D. CDR3 in DNA: TGCGCCAGCAGCCTCGGGAATCCGGGGTCTGCTTTCTGGAACACTGAAGCTTTCTTT. Translating gives CASSLGNPGSAFWNTEAFF.